These 4 T cell receptor beta chains came from one sample sequenced in a study of T-cell reconstitution after alpha-beta-depleted transplantation in children. Unique molecular identifiers featured in how the TCRbeta library was prepared. TCRdb redid the calling of the PCR reads with MiXCR, one entry per CDR3 protein. The sample consists of about 230,000 distinct CDR3 sequences, approximately 10% of them appearing once. Source: PBMCs, taken before TCRalphabeta/CD19-depleted stem cell transplant. Receptor source: a child younger than two with acute myeloid leukemia, due to receive a stem cell transplant.

Ten or more counts support this clonotype. The gene calls are TRBV10-3 and TRBJ1-6; TRBD1 matches 7 bases. The CDR3 extends over 15 amino acids. Germline trimming cut 0 bases from V and 7 bases from J; bases unmatched to any gene: 3. Germline values: CDR1 ENHRY, CDR2 SYGVKD. DNA of the CDR3: TGTGCCATCAGTGAGTCAGGGGACAGCAATTCACCCCTCCACTTT. Translated, it gives CAISESGDSNSPLHF.

This clonotype was recorded many times. The CDR3 sequence: CASSLGPSNTGELFF. CDR3 in DNA: TGTGCCAGCAGCTTGGGGCCATCGAACACCGGGGAGCTGTTTTTT. The chain has TRBV11-2 and TRBJ2-2; D is perhaps TRBD1 (5 bases). Germline V gene lookup returns CDR1 SGHAT and CDR2 FQNNGV. With 3 bases removed from V and 0 bases from J, the gap between germline ends came to 8 bases. The CDR3 runs 15 residues.

This clonotype was seen only a few times. The chain recombines TRBV2 with TRBJ2-5; 11 bases are a match to TRBD2. Germline assignment: CDR1 SNHLY and CDR2 FYNNEI. The CDR3 totals 16 residues. Unmatched junction bases numbered 7, after V lost 6 bases and J lost 1 base. The CDR3 sequence: CASRTGTSGIQETQYF. The CDR3 nucleotides are TGTGCCAGCAGGACCGGGACTAGCGGTATCCAAGAGACCCAGTACTTC.

This clonotype was counted at least ten times. The chain carries TRBV29-1 and TRBJ1-2, with TRBD1 matching over 7 bases. Trimming took 3 bases from V and 10 from J; bases not matched to a gene: 5. Germline lookup yields CDR1 SQVTM and CDR2 ANQGSEA. This CDR3 region has 11 residues. CDR3 in amino acids: CSVDGTETYTF. CDR3 DNA sequence: TGCAGCGTTGACGGGACAGAGACCTACACCTTC.